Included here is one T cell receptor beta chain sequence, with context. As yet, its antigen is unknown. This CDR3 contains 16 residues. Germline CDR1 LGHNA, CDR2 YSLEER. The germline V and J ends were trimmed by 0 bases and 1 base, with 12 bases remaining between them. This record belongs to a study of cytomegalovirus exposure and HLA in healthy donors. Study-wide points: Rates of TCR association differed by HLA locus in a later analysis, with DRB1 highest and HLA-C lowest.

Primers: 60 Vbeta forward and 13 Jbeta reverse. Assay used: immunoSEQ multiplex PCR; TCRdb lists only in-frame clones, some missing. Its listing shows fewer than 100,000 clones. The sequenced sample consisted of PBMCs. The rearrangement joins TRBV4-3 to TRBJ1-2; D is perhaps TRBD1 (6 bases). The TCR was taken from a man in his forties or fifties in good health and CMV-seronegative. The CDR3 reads CASSQEMTGGNYGYTF. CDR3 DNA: TGCGCCAGCAGCCAAGAGATGACAGGAGGTAACTATGGCTACACCTTC.